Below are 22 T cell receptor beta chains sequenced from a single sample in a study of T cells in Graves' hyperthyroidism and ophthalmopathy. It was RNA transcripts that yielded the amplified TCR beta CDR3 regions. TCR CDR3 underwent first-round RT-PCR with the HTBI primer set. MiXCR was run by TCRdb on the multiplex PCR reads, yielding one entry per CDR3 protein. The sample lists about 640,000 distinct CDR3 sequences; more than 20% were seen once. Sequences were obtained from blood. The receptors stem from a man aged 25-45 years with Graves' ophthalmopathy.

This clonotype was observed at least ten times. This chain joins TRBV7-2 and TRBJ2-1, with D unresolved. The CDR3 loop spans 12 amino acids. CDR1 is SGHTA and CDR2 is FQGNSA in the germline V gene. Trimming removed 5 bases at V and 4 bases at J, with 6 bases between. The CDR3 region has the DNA TGTGCCAGCAGCGACGCGTACAATGAGCAGTTCTTC. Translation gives CASSDAYNEQFF.

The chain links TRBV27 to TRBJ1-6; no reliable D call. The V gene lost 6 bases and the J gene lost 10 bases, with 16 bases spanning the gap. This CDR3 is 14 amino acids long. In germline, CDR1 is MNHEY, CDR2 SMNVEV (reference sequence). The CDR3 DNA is TGTGCCAGCAGCTCCCGGGGTTTTGGATCACCCCTCCACTTT. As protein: CASSSRGFGSPLHF.

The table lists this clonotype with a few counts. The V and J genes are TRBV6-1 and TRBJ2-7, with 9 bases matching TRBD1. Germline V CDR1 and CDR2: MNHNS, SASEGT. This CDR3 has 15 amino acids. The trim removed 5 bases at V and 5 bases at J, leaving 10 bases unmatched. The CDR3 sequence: CASSRSGTGINEQYF. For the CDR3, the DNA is TGTGCCAGCAGTCGCTCCGGGACAGGGATCAACGAGCAGTACTTC.

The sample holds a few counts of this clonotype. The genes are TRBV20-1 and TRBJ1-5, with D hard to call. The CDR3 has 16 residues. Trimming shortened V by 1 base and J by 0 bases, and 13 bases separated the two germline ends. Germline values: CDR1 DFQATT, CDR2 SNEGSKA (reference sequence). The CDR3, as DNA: TGCAGTGCTAGAGCTCGAACAGATAATAGCAATCAGCCCCAGCATTTT. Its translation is CSARARTDNSNQPQHF.

CDR3 loop: CAWSLAGASGPLHF. For the CDR3, the DNA is TGTGCCTGGAGTTTAGCAGGGGCGTCTGGTCCCCTCCACTTT. The chain combines TRBV30 with TRBJ1-6, with TRBD1 as a possible D gene (6 bases). Germline V gene sequence: CDR1 GTSNPN, CDR2 SVGIG (reference sequence). This CDR3 region has 14 residues. V was clipped by 2 bases and J by 13 bases, with 18 bases between them.

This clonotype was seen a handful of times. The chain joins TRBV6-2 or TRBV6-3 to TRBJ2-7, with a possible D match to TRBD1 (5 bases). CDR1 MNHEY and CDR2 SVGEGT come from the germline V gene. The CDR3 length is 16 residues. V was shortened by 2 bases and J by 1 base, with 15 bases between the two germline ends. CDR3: CASSYLKTVLSYEQYF. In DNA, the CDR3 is TGTGCCAGCAGTTACCTAAAGACAGTCCTTTCCTACGAGCAGTACTTC.

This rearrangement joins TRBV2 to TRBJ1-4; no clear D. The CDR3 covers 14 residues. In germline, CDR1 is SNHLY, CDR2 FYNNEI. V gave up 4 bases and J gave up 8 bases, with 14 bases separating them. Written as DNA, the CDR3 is TGTGCCAGCAGTGTAGCCGGGAATGGGGAAAAACTGTTTTTT. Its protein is CASSVAGNGEKLFF. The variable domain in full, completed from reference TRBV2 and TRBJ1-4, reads EPEVTQTPSHQVTQMGQEVILRCVPISNHLYFYWYRQILGQKVEFLVSFYNNEISEKSEIFDDQFSVERPDGSNFTLKIRSTKLEDSAMYFCASSVAGNGEKLFFGSGTQLSVL.

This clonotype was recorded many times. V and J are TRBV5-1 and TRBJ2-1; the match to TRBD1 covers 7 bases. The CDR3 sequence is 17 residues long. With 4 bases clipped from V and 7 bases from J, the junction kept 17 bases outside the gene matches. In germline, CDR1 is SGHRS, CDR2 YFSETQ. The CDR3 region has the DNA TGCGCCAGCAGCCTGCCGTCCCCGACAGGGATGGATAATGAGCAGTTCTTC. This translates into CASSLPSPTGMDNEQFF.

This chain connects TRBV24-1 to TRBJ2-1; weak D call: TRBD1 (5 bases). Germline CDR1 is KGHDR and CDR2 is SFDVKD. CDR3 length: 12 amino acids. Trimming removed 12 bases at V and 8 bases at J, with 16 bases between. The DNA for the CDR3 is TGTGCCGCCGGAACCTTAGGGGATGAGCAGTTCTTC. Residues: CAAGTLGDEQFF.

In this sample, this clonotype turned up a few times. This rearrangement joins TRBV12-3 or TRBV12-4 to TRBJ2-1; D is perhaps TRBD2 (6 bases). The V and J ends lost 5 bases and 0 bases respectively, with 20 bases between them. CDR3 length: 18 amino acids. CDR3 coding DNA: TGTGCCAGCAGTGTCCCGGGACTCCGGACAAGCTCCTACAATGAGCAGTTCTTC. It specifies CASSVPGLRTSSYNEQFF.

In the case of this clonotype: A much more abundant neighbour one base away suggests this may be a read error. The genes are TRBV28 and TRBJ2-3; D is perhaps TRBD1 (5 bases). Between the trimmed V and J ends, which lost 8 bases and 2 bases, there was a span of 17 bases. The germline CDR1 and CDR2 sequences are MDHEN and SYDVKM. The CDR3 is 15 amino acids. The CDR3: CASGLDRFNTDTQYF. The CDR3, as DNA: TGTGCCAGCGGCCTAGACAGATTTAACACAGATACGCAGTATTTT.

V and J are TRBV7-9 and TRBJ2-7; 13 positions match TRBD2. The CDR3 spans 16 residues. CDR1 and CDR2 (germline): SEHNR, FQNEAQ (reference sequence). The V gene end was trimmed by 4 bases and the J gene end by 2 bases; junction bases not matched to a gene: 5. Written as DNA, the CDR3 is TGTGCCAGCAGCTCCTCCGGGACTAGCGGGACCTACGAGCAGTACTTC. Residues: CASSSSGTSGTYEQYF.

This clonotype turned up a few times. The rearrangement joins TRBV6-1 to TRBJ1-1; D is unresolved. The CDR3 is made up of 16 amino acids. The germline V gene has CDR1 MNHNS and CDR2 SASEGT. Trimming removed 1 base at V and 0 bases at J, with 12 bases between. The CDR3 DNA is TGTGCCAGCAGTGAAGAGCACCCCACCTTGAACACTGAAGCTTTCTTT. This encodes CASSEEHPTLNTEAFF.

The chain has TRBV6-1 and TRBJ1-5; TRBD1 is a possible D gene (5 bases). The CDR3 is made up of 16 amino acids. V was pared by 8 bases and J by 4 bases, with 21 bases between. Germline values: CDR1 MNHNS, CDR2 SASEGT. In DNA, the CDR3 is TGTGCCAGCGCCCCAGCTTGGGGCGTCGGGAATCAGCCCCAGCATTTT. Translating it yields CASAPAWGVGNQPQHF.

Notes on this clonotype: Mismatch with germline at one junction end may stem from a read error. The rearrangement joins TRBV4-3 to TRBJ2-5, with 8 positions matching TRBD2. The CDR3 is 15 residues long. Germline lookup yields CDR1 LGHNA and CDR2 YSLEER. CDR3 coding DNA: TGCGCCAGCAGGCAAGCGGGAGTCGGGGACGAGACCCAGTACTTC. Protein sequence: CASRQAGVGDETQYF.

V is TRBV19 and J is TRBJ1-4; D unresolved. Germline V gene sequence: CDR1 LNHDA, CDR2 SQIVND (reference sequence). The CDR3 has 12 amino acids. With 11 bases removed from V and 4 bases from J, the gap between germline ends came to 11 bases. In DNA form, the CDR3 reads TGTGCCGAAGAAGGGTTTAATGAAAAACTGTTTTTT. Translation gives CAEEGFNEKLFF.

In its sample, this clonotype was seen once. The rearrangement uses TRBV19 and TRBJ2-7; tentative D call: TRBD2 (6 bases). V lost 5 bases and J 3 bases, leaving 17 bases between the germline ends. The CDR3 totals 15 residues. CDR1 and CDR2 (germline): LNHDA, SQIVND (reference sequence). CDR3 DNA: TGTGCCAGTAGTCTGGCCGGGAGTAAAAGCTACGAGCAGTACTTC. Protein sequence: CASSLAGSKSYEQYF.

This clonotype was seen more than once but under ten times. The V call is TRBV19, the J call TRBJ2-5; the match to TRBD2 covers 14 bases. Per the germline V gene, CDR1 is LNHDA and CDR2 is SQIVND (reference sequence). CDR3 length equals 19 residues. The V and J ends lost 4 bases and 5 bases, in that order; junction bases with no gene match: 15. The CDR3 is CASSRSSGTSGSSRETQYF. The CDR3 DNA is TGTGCCAGTAGTAGATCCTCCGGGACTAGCGGGAGTTCCAGGGAGACCCAGTACTTC.

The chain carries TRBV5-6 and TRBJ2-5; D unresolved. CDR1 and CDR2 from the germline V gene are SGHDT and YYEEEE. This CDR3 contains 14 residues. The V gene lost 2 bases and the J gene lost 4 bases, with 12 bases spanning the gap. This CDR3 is CASSLTAPVETQYF. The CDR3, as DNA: TGTGCCAGCAGCTTAACAGCACCGGTAGAGACCCAGTACTTC.

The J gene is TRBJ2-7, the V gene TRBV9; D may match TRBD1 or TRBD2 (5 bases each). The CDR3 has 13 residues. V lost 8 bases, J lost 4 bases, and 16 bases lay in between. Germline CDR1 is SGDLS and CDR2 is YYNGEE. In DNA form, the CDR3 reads TGTGCCAGTTCGGGGACGACCTTTTACGAGCAGTACTTC. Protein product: CASSGTTFYEQYF.

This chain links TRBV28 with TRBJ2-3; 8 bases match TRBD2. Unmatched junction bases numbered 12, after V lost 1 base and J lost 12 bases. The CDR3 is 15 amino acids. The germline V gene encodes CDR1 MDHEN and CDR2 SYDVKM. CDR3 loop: CASSLLSGSTDIQYF. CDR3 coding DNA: TGTGCCAGCAGTTTATTGAGCGGGAGCACAGATATACAGTATTTT. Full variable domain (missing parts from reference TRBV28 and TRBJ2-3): DVKVTQSSRYLVKRTGEKVFLECVQDMDHENMFWYRQDPGLGLRLIYFSYDVKMKEKGDIPEGYSVSREKKERFSLILESASTNQTSMYLCASSLLSGSTDIQYFGPGTRLTVL.

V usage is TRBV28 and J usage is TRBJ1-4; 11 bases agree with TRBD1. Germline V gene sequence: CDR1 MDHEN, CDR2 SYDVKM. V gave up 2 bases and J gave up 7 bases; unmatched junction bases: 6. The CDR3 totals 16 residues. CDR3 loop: CASSLVGDRGSEKLFF. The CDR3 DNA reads TGTGCCAGCAGTTTAGTAGGGGACAGGGGGAGTGAAAAACTGTTTTTT.